These 30 T cell receptor beta chains came from one sample sequenced in a study of spatial heterogeneity in lung cancer. TCRdb reprocessed the 5' RACE reads via MiXCR and lists one record per CDR3 protein. This sample yields fewer than 2,000 distinct CDR3 sequences, of which under 30% are seen a single time; approximately 15% belongs to the top ten. As for time point: sample taken at primary tumor resection. The sample here was normal lung tissue next to the tumor, taken at surgery. The receptor set was obtained from a male donor with early-stage non-small cell lung cancer.

By sample share, this clonotype is medium-sized (0.01 to 0.1%). J is TRBJ2-1 and V is TRBV29-1; D unclear. Germline V gene sequence: CDR1 SQVTM, CDR2 ANQGSEA. Trimming left V 7 bases short and J 0 bases short, with 22 bases between. This CDR3 region has 17 residues. The chain's CDR3 is CSARVLYSNNSYNEQFF. CDR3 sequence (DNA): TGCAGCGCTCGGGTTCTGTACTCTAACAACTCCTACAATGAGCAGTTCTTC.

This clonotype is deemed medium-sized. J is TRBJ2-7 and V is TRBV20-1; D tentatively fits TRBD1 or TRBD2 (5 bases each). This CDR3 region has 13 residues. Trimming pared 6 bases from V and 2 bases from J, leaving 14 bases between. Germline-derived CDR1 and CDR2 are DFQATT and SNEGSKA (reference sequence). The CDR3 is CSARRGSTYEQYF. CDR3 nucleotides: TGCAGTGCCCGACGGGGCAGTACCTACGAGCAGTACTTC.

The chain employs TRBV2 and TRBJ2-7; no definite D call. The CDR3 totals 11 residues. CDR1 is SNHLY, CDR2 FYNNEI, per germline. Trimming took 0 bases from V and 3 from J, leaving 0 bases between them. CDR3: CASSEAYEQYF. CDR3 nucleotides: TGTGCCAGCAGTGAAGCCTACGAGCAGTACTTC.

In its sample, this clonotype ranks as medium-sized. The chain couples TRBV27 to TRBJ2-2, with D possibly called TRBD1 or TRBD2 (6 bases each). The CDR3 spans 13 residues. V lost 2 bases to trimming and J lost 13 bases, with 14 bases between them. CDR1 MNHEY and CDR2 SMNVEV come from the germline V gene (reference sequence). The CDR3 region is CASSLRGAGLLFF. The CDR3 nucleotides read TGTGCCAGCAGTTTAAGGGGGGCTGGTTTGCTGTTTTTT.

For the CDR3, the DNA is TGCGCCAGCAGCTTGGAAGGGGGATTGAACACTGAAGCTTTCTTT. It is translated as CASSLEGGLNTEAFF. The chain joins TRBV5-1 to TRBJ1-1; perhaps TRBD1 as D (6 bases). This CDR3 spans 15 amino acids. The V gene's germline CDR1 is SGHRS and CDR2 YFSETQ. Trimming took off 0 bases at V and 0 bases at J, with 9 bases between the two ends.

This clonotype counts as medium-sized. The genes are TRBV20-1 and TRBJ1-4, with D perhaps matching TRBD1 (5 bases). The CDR3 has 13 amino acids. V was trimmed by 3 bases and J by 10 bases, leaving 15 bases between them. Germline values: CDR1 DFQATT, CDR2 SNEGSKA (reference sequence). The chain's CDR3 is CSASPGVRGKLFF. The CDR3 nucleotides are TGCAGTGCTAGTCCGGGGGTAAGGGGAAAACTGTTTTTT.

V gene TRBV3-1 combines with J gene TRBJ2-7; D possibly corresponds to TRBD2 (5 bases). The CDR3 consists of 11 residues. V lost 6 bases and J lost 5, with 8 bases in between. Germline V gene sequence: CDR1 LGHDT, CDR2 YNNKEL (reference sequence). This chain's CDR3 is CASSRADEQYF. CDR3 nucleotide sequence: TGTGCCAGCAGTCGAGCGGACGAGCAGTACTTC.

This clonotype is medium-sized. The V call is TRBV15, the J call TRBJ2-1; 11 nucleotides line up with TRBD2. V gave up 5 bases and J gave up 0 bases; unmatched junction bases: 9. The CDR3 has 18 residues. Germline V gene data show CDR1 as LNHNV and CDR2 as YYDKDF (reference sequence). The CDR3 region has the DNA TGTGCCACCAGCGAACCTAGCGGGGGGCCTTACTCCTACAATGAGCAGTTCTTC. Encoded protein: CATSEPSGGPYSYNEQFF.

This clonotype was detected ten times or more. At one end, the junction sequence differs from germline, possibly due to a read error. V and J are TRBV10-3 and TRBJ2-5; D gene ambiguous. The CDR3 runs 12 residues. Germline values: CDR1 ENHRY, CDR2 SYGVKD. The CDR3: CAIRGSQGTQYF. The CDR3 region has the DNA TGTGCCATCAGAGGCTCGCAAGGGACCCAGTACTTC.

Sample share makes this clonotype medium-sized. This chain joins TRBV5-5 and TRBJ1-5; possible D gene TRBD1, 5 bases. Germline-derived CDR1 and CDR2 are SGHKS and YYEKEE (reference sequence). The CDR3 consists of 15 residues. The V gene lost 4 bases and the J gene lost 3 bases, with 14 bases spanning the gap. The CDR3 nucleotides read TGTGCCAGCAGCCGGGAAGACAGATCCAATCAGCCCCAGCATTTT. Translating gives CASSREDRSNQPQHF.

Relative to its sample, this clonotype is large. The chain employs TRBV27 and TRBJ2-1; 8 bases align to TRBD2. The CDR3 has 17 residues. Germline trimming cut 10 bases from V and 5 bases from J; bases unmatched to any gene: 19. Germline V gene data show CDR1 as MNHEY and CDR2 as SMNVEV (reference sequence). The CDR3 DNA reads as TGTGCCACCAGGAGTAGCGGGGTTTCGGGCCGCAACAATGAGCAGTTCTTC. Its translation: CATRSSGVSGRNNEQFF.

In this sample, this clonotype is medium-sized. This chain joins TRBV12-3 or TRBV12-4 and TRBJ1-3, with D hard to call. V shed 7 bases and J shed 3 bases, with 13 bases lying between them. CDR3 length: 14 amino acids. The CDR3 region is CASTYSSLGNTIYF. The DNA for the CDR3 is TGTGCCAGCACCTACAGCAGTCTTGGAAACACCATATATTTT.

The chain recombines TRBV6-5 with TRBJ1-4, with unresolved D. The length of the CDR3 is 16 residues. V dropped 0 bases and J dropped 10 bases, with 18 bases sitting between them. The germline CDR1 and CDR2 sequences are MNHEY and SVGAGI. CDR3 amino acids: CASSYSAAGGGRKLFF. CDR3 nucleotides: TGTGCCAGCAGTTACTCGGCAGCGGGTGGAGGGCGAAAACTGTTTTTT.

This clonotype is termed large. The chain uses TRBV7-9 and TRBJ2-2, with 8 positions matching TRBD1. The CDR3 is made up of 15 amino acids. Germline assignment: CDR1 SEHNR and CDR2 FQNEAQ (reference sequence). V lost 7 bases and J lost 6; bases outside the gene matches: 10. The CDR3 nucleotides read TGTGCCAGCACCATTGCGGACAGGGAGGCCGGGGAGCTGTTTTTT. It codes for CASTIADREAGELFF.

The chain couples TRBV2 to TRBJ1-1; no reliable D call. The germline V gene encodes CDR1 SNHLY and CDR2 FYNNEI. The CDR3 extends over 13 amino acids. V shed 7 bases and J shed 6 bases, with 15 bases lying between them. The CDR3 loop reads CASTSVLGAEAFF. The CDR3 region has the DNA TGTGCCAGCACATCGGTCCTGGGCGCTGAAGCTTTCTTT.

Ten or more counts support this clonotype. This may be a read error, as it is one base from a much larger clone. The rearrangement joins TRBV4-1 to TRBJ1-1; D might be TRBD1 (6 bases). Germline V gene lookup returns CDR1 MGHRA and CDR2 YSYEKL. The CDR3 is 14 residues long. This CDR3 reads CARSQDRQVWEAFF. In DNA, the CDR3 is TGCGCCCGCAGCCAAGATCGACAGGTTTGGGAAGCTTTCTTT.

By share of the sample, this clonotype is large. The chain carries TRBV2 and TRBJ1-4, with a tentative D call TRBD1 (6 bases). Germline V gene data show CDR1 as SNHLY and CDR2 as FYNNEI. This CDR3 contains 11 residues. Trimming shortened V by 8 bases and J by 15 bases, and 16 bases separated the two germline ends. Written as DNA, the CDR3 is TGTGCCAGCTCATACGCGGGACAAATGTTTTTT. Its protein product is CASSYAGQMFF.

In this sample, this clonotype is large. The J gene is TRBJ2-3, the V gene TRBV20-1; 7 positions match TRBD2. Germline CDR1 reads DFQATT; CDR2 reads SNEGSKA (reference sequence). The V gene end was trimmed by 6 bases and the J gene end by 2 bases; junction bases not matched to a gene: 8. This CDR3 is 14 amino acids long. In DNA form, the CDR3 reads TGCAGTGCGCGACTAGCCCTAAACACAGATACGCAGTATTTT. This encodes CSARLALNTDTQYF.

This clonotype is deemed medium-sized. The chain links TRBV6-6 to TRBJ2-2; maybe TRBD1 (7 bases). CDR1 is MNHNY and CDR2 is SVGAGI in the germline V gene (reference sequence). The CDR3 extends over 13 amino acids. Trimming pared 7 bases from V and 4 bases from J, leaving 10 bases between. CDR3 in DNA: TGTGCCAGCATTCAGGGGGGCACCGGGGAGCTGTTTTTT. This codes for CASIQGGTGELFF.

V gene TRBV20-1 combines with J gene TRBJ2-7; 14 bases are shared with TRBD2. The CDR3 covers 17 residues. CDR1 DFQATT and CDR2 SNEGSKA come from the germline V gene (reference sequence). V shed 0 bases and J 0 bases; nucleotides not matched to a gene: 4. The CDR3 region has the DNA TGCAGTGCTAGAGACCGGACTAGCGGGGGGACCTCCTACGAGCAGTACTTC. Translating gives CSARDRTSGGTSYEQYF.

In its sample, this clonotype was seen many times. The V and J genes are TRBV6-5 and TRBJ2-4; possibly TRBD1 for D (7 bases). Deletions cut 5 bases from V and 1 base from J, with 15 bases between. Looked up from germline, CDR1 is MNHEY and CDR2 is SVGAGI. The CDR3 sequence is 16 residues long. The CDR3 sequence: CASSPGGFGAKNIQYF. In DNA, the CDR3 is TGTGCCAGCAGTCCAGGGGGGTTTGGGGCCAAAAACATTCAGTACTTC.

This clonotype has at least ten counts. The V call is TRBV7-6, the J call TRBJ2-2, with 7 bases matching TRBD2. Per the germline V gene, CDR1 is SGHVS and CDR2 is FNYEAQ. The CDR3 sequence is 14 residues long. The V segment lost 7 bases and the J segment 6 bases; nucleotides outside the gene matches: 8. The CDR3 loop is CASTSTSRAGELFF. The CDR3 DNA reads as TGTGCCAGCACATCGACTAGCAGGGCCGGGGAGCTGTTTTTT.

This rearrangement joins TRBV4-2 to TRBJ2-1; D is possibly TRBD1 (6 bases). V gave up 1 base and J gave up 15 bases, with 16 bases separating them. This CDR3 is built from 13 residues. The V gene's germline CDR1 is LGHNA and CDR2 YNFKEQ. The CDR3 DNA follows: TGTGCCAGCAGCCAAGTCCGACAGGTCGAACTGTTCTTC. It is translated as CASSQVRQVELFF.

This clonotype is labeled medium-sized (0.01 to 0.1%). One junction end does not reproduce the germline sequence, and a read error may be involved. This sequence joins TRBV28 and TRBJ2-1, with TRBD2 as a possible D gene (5 bases). The CDR3 length is 13 residues. The germline gives CDR1 MDHEN, CDR2 SYDVKM. CDR3 region: CSSSGVSYNEQFF. The CDR3 nucleotides read TGTTCCAGCTCCGGGGTTTCCTACAATGAGCAGTTCTTC.

This clonotype was seen at least ten times. The chain employs TRBV3-1 and TRBJ2-7; 9 nucleotides agree with TRBD1. The length of the CDR3 is 17 residues. With 4 bases clipped from V and 0 bases from J, the junction kept 10 bases outside the gene matches. Germline V gives CDR1 LGHDT, CDR2 YNNKEL (reference sequence). The CDR3 DNA reads as TGTGCCAGCAGCCCCCGAGGGACAGGGCCTTCCTCCTACGAGCAGTACTTC. Translated, it gives CASSPRGTGPSSYEQYF.

This clonotype is categorized as medium-sized. The CDR3 sequence is CASSLQGASGTEAFF. The CDR3 coding sequence is TGTGCCAGCAGCTTACAGGGGGCGTCGGGTACTGAAGCTTTCTTT. The genes are TRBV7-9 and TRBJ1-1; 8 positions agree with TRBD1. The V gene end was trimmed by 2 bases and the J gene end by 5 bases; junction bases not matched to a gene: 7. Germline assignment: CDR1 SEHNR and CDR2 FQNEAQ (reference sequence). This CDR3 is 15 amino acids long.

This clonotype is classed as large (0.1 to 1%). The chain carries TRBV28 and TRBJ1-6, with 10 bases that match TRBD1. Germline lookup yields CDR1 MDHEN and CDR2 SYDVKM. After removal of 5 bases from V and 11 bases from J, the junction contained 6 bases not matched to a gene. The CDR3 extends over 14 amino acids. CDR3 sequence: CASSLGQGGPPLHF. The CDR3, as DNA: TGTGCCAGCAGTCTCGGACAGGGGGGTCCACCCCTCCACTTT.

The chain links TRBV28 to TRBJ2-7, with D possibly TRBD1 on 5 matching bases. V was cut by 4 bases and J by 2 bases, with 27 bases left in between. This CDR3 is built from 19 residues. Per germline, CDR1 MDHEN and CDR2 SYDVKM. CDR3 region: CASSSPAGLLNIVPYEQYF. The CDR3, as DNA: TGTGCCAGCAGTTCTCCCGCAGGGCTATTGAATATTGTGCCCTACGAGCAGTACTTC.

This clonotype is large (0.1 to 1%). The chain uses TRBV7-6 and TRBJ2-1; no reliable D call. CDR1 SGHVS and CDR2 FNYEAQ come from the germline V gene. This CDR3 is built from 15 residues. V was trimmed by 2 bases and J by 0 bases, leaving 8 bases between them. CDR3 DNA: TGTGCCAGCAGCTTAACTGGGGACTCCTACAATGAGCAGTTCTTC. It yields the protein CASSLTGDSYNEQFF.

The rearrangement links TRBV6-5 to TRBJ1-2; unclear D gene. Looked up from germline, CDR1 is MNHEY and CDR2 is SVGAGI. Trimming cost V 4 bases and J 8 bases, with 8 bases left between them. The CDR3 has 11 residues. The DNA of the CDR3 is TGTGCCAGCAGTTCCCAGGAGGGCTACACCTTC. As protein: CASSSQEGYTF.